The clone carrying this T cell receptor beta chain has only a few counts. The antigen is undetermined. This sample was included in a study of tumor-infiltrating lymphocytes in primary liver carcinoma. Overall study context: The patient population consisted of men and women between 30 and 69 years of age. Study outcomes and limitations: Only about 7.5-24% of top clones showed up in all five tumor regions.

A constant-region primer primed TCR beta cDNA synthesis from 450 to 550 ng of total RNA. Libraries for TCR beta were built through three nested multiplex PCR rounds, which together made up a slightly modified ARM-PCR procedure. TCRdb processed the multiplex PCR reads anew with MiXCR; each CDR3 protein has one entry. The sample contains 90,000 to 100,000 distinct CDR3 sequences, almost 70% of which appear only once. Bulk tissue was left unsorted, and RNA and DNA were co-extracted from 20-30 mg of it. The sample comprised liver tumor tissue from sampling region 5. Stated subset: tumor region T5, tumor centre. This TCR came from a woman aged 55-69 years with primary liver carcinoma and hepatitis B virus infection.

CDR3 residues: CASSSSASTDTQYF. For the CDR3, the DNA is TGTGCCAGCAGCTCTTCAGCTAGCACAGATACGCAGTATTTT. The genes are TRBV7-9 and TRBJ2-3; D not resolved. Germline V lookup: CDR1 SEHNR, CDR2 FQNEAQ (reference sequence). Between the trimmed V and J ends, which lost 4 bases and 0 bases, there was a span of 8 bases. CDR3 length: 14 residues.